The 19 T cell receptor beta chains given below trace back to one sample, sequenced in a study of blood T cell repertoires in COVID-19. Using immunoSEQ multiplex PCR, the repertoire was profiled, and TCRdb retains in-frame clones only, with some absent. This repertoire shows a few hundred thousand clones, more than 85% found once; its top ten account for over 2.5%. Sequenced material: peripheral blood. The receptors originated from a man in his sixties with acute or convalescent COVID-19.

CDR3: CASSAGTSTQVDTQYF. CDR3 nucleotide sequence: TGTGCCAGCAGCGCCGGAACTTCAACCCAGGTAGATACGCAGTATTTT. The chain is built from TRBV9 and TRBJ2-3; no clear D. The CDR3 has 16 residues. V lost 3 bases to trimming and J lost 5 bases, with 19 bases between them. Germline values: CDR1 SGDLS, CDR2 YYNGEE.

This clone was counted only a few times. The rearrangement joins TRBV18 to TRBJ2-1; D may be TRBD2 (5 bases). Trimming pared 2 bases from V and 4 bases from J, leaving 12 bases between. Germline loops: CDR1 KGHSH, CDR2 LQKENI. The CDR3 totals 15 residues. The CDR3 DNA sequence: TGTGCCAGCTCACCAACGGGGAACCTATACAATGAGCAGTTCTTC. Translation gives CASSPTGNLYNEQFF.

The chain is built from TRBV6-5 and TRBJ1-1, with 9 bases fitting TRBD1. CDR3 length: 13 amino acids. Germline lookup yields CDR1 MNHEY and CDR2 SVGAGI. With V trimmed by 8 bases and J by 4 bases, 5 bases remained unmatched. For the CDR3, the DNA is TGTGCCAGCCGGACAGGGGCGATCACTGAAGCTTTCTTT. Protein: CASRTGAITEAFF.

The chain has TRBV5-5 and TRBJ1-1, with D tentatively TRBD1 (6 bases). V was clipped by 1 base and J by 2 bases, with 12 bases between them. Germline V CDR1 and CDR2: SGHKS, YYEKEE (reference sequence). The CDR3 extends over 15 amino acids. CDR3 coding DNA: TGTGCCAGCAGCTTGATGTCAGGGGTTAACACTGAAGCTTTCTTT. It codes for CASSLMSGVNTEAFF. The full variable domain, rest sourced from reference TRBV5-5 and TRBJ1-1, is DAGVTQSPTHLIKTRGQQVTLRCSPISGHKSVSWYQQVLGQGPQFIFQYYEKEERGRGNFPDRFSARQFPNYSSELNVNALLLGDSALYLCASSLMSGVNTEAFFGQGTRLTVV.

The chain is built from TRBV28 and TRBJ2-4, with D possibly TRBD1 on 6 matching bases. The CDR3 totals 17 residues. V lost 1 base to trimming and J lost 1 base, with 14 bases between them. The germline V gene encodes CDR1 MDHEN and CDR2 SYDVKM. CDR3 loop: CASSLSQGLGAKNIQYF. In DNA form, the CDR3 reads TGTGCCAGCAGTTTATCTCAGGGGCTGGGGGCCAAAAACATTCAGTACTTC.

V gene TRBV9 combines with J gene TRBJ1-5; possible D gene TRBD1, 6 bases. The CDR3 loop spans 15 amino acids. CDR1 SGDLS and CDR2 YYNGEE come from the germline V gene. V was trimmed by 0 bases and J by 11 bases, leaving 18 bases between them. CDR3 sequence: CASSVERDKLRTQHF. The CDR3 bases are TGTGCCAGCAGCGTAGAGCGGGACAAGTTGCGCACCCAGCATTTT.

This sequence joins TRBV27 and TRBJ2-1; 8 bases align to TRBD1. Germline V gene data show CDR1 as MNHEY and CDR2 as SMNVEV (reference sequence). V lost 2 bases, J lost 5 bases, and 5 bases stayed unmatched. This CDR3 spans 15 amino acids. In DNA, the CDR3 is TGTGCCAGCAGTTTAAGCAGGGGGCTTAACAATGAGCAGTTCTTC. Translation: CASSLSRGLNNEQFF.

This clone was seen a single time. The sample has other DNA sequences that encode this CDR3 too. The chain has TRBV3-1 (or the pseudogene TRBV3-2) and TRBJ1-1, with TRBD1 identical over 7 bases. The V gene's germline CDR1 is LGHDT and CDR2 YNNKEL (reference sequence). Trimming cost V 5 bases and J 9 bases; bases outside gene matches: 9. The CDR3 sequence is 13 residues long. The CDR3 bases are TGTGCCAGCAGCAATACTGCACAGGGGAAAGCTTTCTTT. This gives the protein CASSNTAQGKAFF.

The rearrangement uses TRBV2 and TRBJ2-7, with TRBD1 as a possible D gene (6 bases). Trimming took off 7 bases at V and 9 bases at J, with 13 bases between the two ends. The CDR3 has 11 amino acids. Germline V gene lookup returns CDR1 SNHLY and CDR2 FYNNEI. The CDR3 bases are TGTGCCAGCAATTTACAGGGTCGGCAGTACTTC. This encodes CASNLQGRQYF.

V is TRBV11-2 and J is TRBJ2-3, with D perhaps TRBD2 (5 bases). The CDR3 runs to 17 residues. The germline V gene encodes CDR1 SGHAT and CDR2 FQNNGV. Trimming took off 4 bases at V and 1 base at J, with 18 bases between the two ends. CDR3 nucleotides: TGTGCCAGCAGCTCCGGGATCGGGTCCCGAGGCACAGATACGCAGTATTTT. This sequence encodes CASSSGIGSRGTDTQYF.

The rearrangement uses TRBV11-1 and TRBJ1-1, with no clear D. Germline V gene lookup returns CDR1 SGHAT and CDR2 FQDESV (reference sequence). The CDR3 covers 16 residues. Trimming stripped 4 bases from V and 2 bases from J, with 17 bases between. CDR3 bases: TGTGCCAGCAGCTCTAGAGGTATGCGGGGTAACACTGAAGCTTTCTTT. This sequence encodes CASSSRGMRGNTEAFF.

This clone has only a few counts. V is TRBV7-3 and J is TRBJ2-7; TRBD2 aligns across 9 bases. V gave up 2 bases and J gave up 7 bases; unmatched junction bases: 6. The CDR3 totals 14 residues. Germline V lookup: CDR1 SGHTA, CDR2 FQGTGA. The CDR3 protein is CASSLGTSPREQYF. CDR3 DNA sequence: TGTGCCAGCAGCTTAGGGACTAGCCCCAGGGAGCAGTACTTC.

The genes are TRBV14 and TRBJ2-3; D is uncertain. In germline, CDR1 is SGHDN, CDR2 FVKESK. The CDR3 contains 17 residues. V gave up 0 bases and J gave up 2 bases, with 15 bases separating them. Here the CDR3 reads CASSQEASVLFTDTQYF. DNA for the CDR3: TGTGCCAGCAGCCAAGAAGCCAGCGTTCTCTTCACAGATACGCAGTATTTT.

V and J are TRBV6-6 and TRBJ1-5; possible D gene TRBD1, 5 bases. The ends were cut back, 7 bases at V and 3 bases at J, with 16 bases in the middle. Germline-derived CDR1 and CDR2 are MNHNY and SVGAGI (reference sequence). The CDR3 is 15 amino acids. This CDR3 reads CASIPTVGSNQPQHF. The CDR3 DNA reads TGTGCCAGCATACCGACAGTAGGGTCCAATCAGCCCCAGCATTTT.

The J gene is TRBJ1-3, the V gene TRBV29-1; TRBD1 matches at 10 bases. Losses at the gene ends were 6 bases for V and 4 bases for J; bases not matched to a gene: 3. Germline CDR1 and CDR2: SQVTM and ANQGSEA. The CDR3 length is 13 residues. CDR3 nucleotide sequence: TGCAGCGTACGACAGGGGGCCGGAAACACCATATATTTT. Its protein is CSVRQGAGNTIYF.

The chain has TRBV10-3 and TRBJ2-1, with TRBD1 identical over 7 bases. CDR1 and CDR2 (germline): ENHRY, SYGVKD. This CDR3 has 14 amino acids. After removal of 2 bases from V and 4 bases from J, the junction contained 2 bases not matched to a gene. The CDR3 here is CAISETTGYNEQFF. In DNA form, the CDR3 reads TGTGCCATCAGTGAGACGACAGGGTACAATGAGCAGTTCTTC.

J is TRBJ2-3 and V is TRBV5-1; possible D gene TRBD2, 6 bases. Germline loops: CDR1 SGHRS, CDR2 YFSETQ. Trimming took off 6 bases at V and 4 bases at J, with 21 bases between the two ends. This CDR3 spans 16 amino acids. The CDR3 region has the DNA TGCGCCAGCACCACCGGGACTGCGGTGGAGGCAGATACGCAGTATTTT. Translated, it gives CASTTGTAVEADTQYF. Full variable domain (missing parts from reference TRBV5-1 and TRBJ2-3): KAGVTQTPRYLIKTRGQQVTLSCSPISGHRSVSWYQQTPGQGLQFLFEYFSETQRNKGNFPGRFSGRQFSNSRSEMNVSTLELGDSALYLCASTTGTAVEADTQYFGPGTRLTVL.

This chain uses TRBV10-3 with TRBJ1-2, with 11 bases matching TRBD1. The CDR3 length is 16 residues. CDR1 and CDR2 (germline): ENHRY, SYGVKD. V lost 3 bases to trimming and J lost 4 bases; unmatched junction nucleotides: 7. Here the CDR3 reads CAISDPGQGAAYGYTF. As DNA, the CDR3 is TGTGCCATCAGTGATCCCGGACAGGGGGCGGCCTATGGCTACACCTTC.

The chain is built from TRBV28 and TRBJ2-5; 11 nucleotides match TRBD1. Looked up from germline, CDR1 is MDHEN and CDR2 is SYDVKM. With 5 bases clipped from V and 5 bases from J, the junction kept 10 bases outside the gene matches. The CDR3 is 16 residues long. CDR3 DNA sequence: TGTGCCAGCAGTATCCCAGGGACAGGGGGTCGGGAGACCCAGTACTTC. As protein: CASSIPGTGGRETQYF.